This T cell receptor beta chain was profiled in a study of Ad26.COV2.S vaccination and SARS-CoV-2 variants. Treatment: 19 received Ad26.COV2.S at low or high dose, single or two shots; about 5 received placebo; per-sample allocation not given. After the first vaccine or placebo injection, samples were drawn on day 63. CDR1 and CDR2 (germline): MGHRA, YSYEKL. This CDR3 region has 16 residues. Trimming pared 4 bases from V and 0 bases from J, leaving 13 bases between. Profiling relied on immunoSEQ multiplex PCR, and the TCRdb table lists in-frame clones only, not all of them. This table holds more than 350,000 clones, around 90% found once.

The source of this sequence is a person between 18 and 59 years old who received the Ad26.COV2.S COVID-19 vaccine or a placebo. J is TRBJ2-1 and V is TRBV4-1, with D possibly matching TRBD2 (5 bases). This specimen consisted of peripheral blood, obtained in a trial of Ad26.COV2.S vaccine versus placebo. CDR3 nucleotide sequence: TGCGCCAGCAGCCCTCAGGACTTATTCTCCTACAATGAGCAGTTCTTC. It encodes CASSPQDLFSYNEQFF.